The following is a T cell receptor (beta chain) sequence with its context. The antigen remains unidentified. The data were taken from a study of OX40 agonist ivuxolimab in advanced cancers. Across the whole study: Those enrolled were about 80% male, with a mean age of about 66 years and ages from roughly 20 to 85. Three patients showed partial responses: one hepatocellular carcinoma and two cutaneous melanoma cases.

Generated by immunoSEQ multiplex PCR, the TCRdb table keeps only in-frame clones and is missing some. The sample carries around 45,000 clones, approximately 89% recorded once. General study points: Clonal expansion was seen in CD4+ and CD8+ blood T cells by week 6 at 0.1 to 3.0 mg/kg.

The V and J ends lost 4 bases and 7 bases, in that order; junction bases with no gene match: 6. Germline CDR1 is LGHNA and CDR2 is YSLEER. The CDR3 extends over 13 amino acids. This chain links TRBV4-3 with TRBJ1-1, with TRBD1 matching 7 bases. The sample was CD4+ or CD8+ T cells sorted from blood, taken in a trial of the OX40 agonist ivuxolimab. This clonotype was sampled from an adult with an advanced solid tumor such as melanoma, head and neck, liver or kidney cancer. CDR3 DNA sequence: TGCGCCAGCAGCCGGTCGACAGGGTTTGAAGCTTTCTTT. Its translation: CASSRSTGFEAFF.